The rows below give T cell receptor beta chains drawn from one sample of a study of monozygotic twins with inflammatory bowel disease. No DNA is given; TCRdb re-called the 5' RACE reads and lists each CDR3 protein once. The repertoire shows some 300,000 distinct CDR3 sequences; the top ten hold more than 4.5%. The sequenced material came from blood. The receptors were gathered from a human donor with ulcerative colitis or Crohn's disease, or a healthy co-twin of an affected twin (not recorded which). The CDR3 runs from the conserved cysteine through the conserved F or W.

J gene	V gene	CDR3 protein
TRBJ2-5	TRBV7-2	CASSWTSGEQETQYF
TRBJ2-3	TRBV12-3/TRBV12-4	CANSLAGGPVGQYF
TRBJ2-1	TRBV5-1	CASSLALPSYNEQFF
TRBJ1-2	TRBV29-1	CSVGQGREGYTF
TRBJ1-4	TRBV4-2	CASSQEGTTNEKLFF
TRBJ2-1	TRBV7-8	CASSLLAGGPFNEQFF
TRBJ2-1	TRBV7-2	CASSLTTGAYNEQFF
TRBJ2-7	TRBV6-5	CASSYSGWLAGIVEGEQYF
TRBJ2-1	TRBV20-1	CSARSGYNEQFF
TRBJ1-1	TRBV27	CASRSPGGTEAFF
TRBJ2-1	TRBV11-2	CASSLAYYNEQFF
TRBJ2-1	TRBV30	CAWSFLAGPTREQFF
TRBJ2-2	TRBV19	CASKRASPEGELFF
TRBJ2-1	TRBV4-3	CASSQVLGRHEQFF
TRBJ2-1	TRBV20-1	CSARDYEVKHYNEQFF
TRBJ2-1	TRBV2	CASRLAGEQFF